This T cell receptor (beta chain) is drawn from a study of blood T cell repertoires in COVID-19 (dated by TCRdb to about 2020). Regarding the study in general: The collaborator samples originated in the United States, Italy and Spain and spanned the acute and convalescent phases of COVID-19. The sample metadata nearly always contained a de-identified subject ID, COVID-19 status, age in years and sex. Samples came from the ongoing ImmuneRACE study (first 160 participants) plus 1,254 subjects from 6 global collaborators. The material from the prospective study consisted of cDNA or gDNA derived from T cells, B-cell-depleted T cells, or PBMCs. A freely available public database, intended as a resource for researchers studying the immune response to SARS-CoV-2, is where the repertoires were released. Deeply sampled blood TCRbeta repertoires from subjects exposed to, actively infected with, or recovered from COVID-19 were included in the dataset. HLA class I and class II types, where available, came from metadata supplied by the sample provider rather than from assay-based typing.

TCRbeta CDR3 regions were amplified from genomic DNA by means of the immunoSEQ Assay, a bias-controlled multiplex PCR. For the original study's pipeline: Nucleated cell counts per sample were estimated from amplification of reference gene primers within the assay. To quantify the absolute abundance of each unique TCRbeta CDR3 rearrangement, sequence reads were collapsed and filtered. For each sample, productive Simpson clonality was calculated by taking the square root of Simpson's diversity index across productive rearrangements. In TCRdb, the immuneACCESS table is reduced to in-frame sequences with V and J assigned. These tables do not hold every clone; where another copy was compared, an unresolved V gene accounts for under half, and the others remain unexplained. D and trimming were read from the DNA, whereas the V and J calls and clone size are those reported in that table. Within this sample are 95,000 to 150,000 clones, with about 91% of them counted one time only. The ten largest clones take up 0.88% of the sample.

Collaborating institutions collected whole blood in K2EDTA tubes following their own protocols. Collaborator samples were shipped for TCRbeta analysis as frozen whole blood, isolated PBMCs, or DNA extracted from either sample type. Study-level results and caveats: The amount of clinical and demographic metadata varied by source and participant and was provided uncurated.

Remarks on this clone: This clone's antigen is unknown. No much larger clone exists at a distance of one base, and base qualities are not known.

Cut back by 8 bases and 2 bases, the V and J ends lie 15 bases apart. The CDR3 runs 14 amino acids, cysteine and phenylalanine included. Only CDR3 DNA is held: 42 bases, read in frame from base 1. CDR1 and CDR2, looked up from the germline V gene, are ENHRY and SYGVKD. Sequencing was performed on peripheral blood. The receptor chain draws on TRBV10-3 and TRBJ2-5, with TRBD2 tentatively as D gene (5 bases match). The sequence derives from a woman between 50 and 59 years old with active or convalescent COVID-19. The sequenced DNA is TGTGCCATCGGCTCAAGCGGAAGACAAGAGACCCAGTACTTC. Its protein reads: CAIGSSGRQETQYF.